This T cell receptor (beta chain) was captured by sequencing in a study of blood T cell repertoires in COVID-19 (TCRdb year 2020). Study-level background: Collaborator samples came from the United States, Italy and Spain and covered acute and convalescent phases of COVID-19. The material from the prospective study consisted of cDNA or gDNA derived from T cells, B-cell-depleted T cells, or PBMCs. The dataset comprised deeply sampled blood TCRbeta repertoires from subjects exposed to, actively infected with, or recovered from COVID-19. The repertoires were made available in a free public database intended to serve as a resource for research on the immune response to SARS-CoV-2. Samples were obtained from the ongoing ImmuneRACE study (first 160 participants) and from about 1,300 subjects provided by 6 global collaborators. The sample metadata nearly always contained a de-identified subject ID, COVID-19 status, age in years and sex. Where available, HLA class I and class II types were taken from metadata supplied by the sample provider and were not determined by assay-based typing. The full study reports these points: The amount of clinical and demographic metadata varied by source and participant and was provided uncurated.

In the prospective study, participants were about 18 to 89 years old, resided in fewer than 25 geographic areas of the United States, and were enrolled through a virtual design. In the prospective study, participants were assigned to cohorts based on the clinical history participants reported in a screening survey and a study questionnaire. For ImmuneRACE Cohort 3, a participant was defined as recovered based on two consecutive negative NP/OP PCR tests, clearance by a healthcare professional, or resolution of symptoms. In the prospective study, mobile phlebotomists collected whole blood, serum and a nasopharyngeal or oropharyngeal swab from each participant. Prospective study participants could optionally give additional blood draws and questionnaires over an approximately 2-month period. Before DNA extraction, prospective study blood samples were shipped either frozen or at room temperature. TCRbeta CDR3 regions were amplified from genomic DNA using the immunoSEQ Assay, a bias-controlled multiplex PCR. The original methods were these. Nucleated cell counts per sample were estimated from amplification of reference gene primers within the assay. To quantify the absolute abundance of each unique TCRbeta CDR3 rearrangement, sequence reads were collapsed and filtered. For each sample, productive Simpson clonality was calculated as the square root of Simpson's diversity index across productive rearrangements. TCRdb obtained this table from immuneACCESS and retained in-frame rearrangements with V and J assigned. These tables miss some clones; where compared with another copy, unresolved V genes account for less than half of the shortfall, and the remainder is unexplained. D and trimming come from the DNA, and the V and J calls and clone size come from that table. The sample yields around 480,000 clones; 87% were counted once. Under 0.85% of the sample lies in the top ten.

The junction shows trimming of 3 bases on V and 0 bases on J, and the gene matches do not reach 9 bases of it. CDR3 length: 17 amino acids, cysteine to phenylalanine. The CDR3 DNA has 51 bases and is translated from base 1. CDR1 and CDR2, per the germline V gene, are MGHRA and YSYEKL. As for this clone: Its antigen remains undetermined. The record has no base qualities; no much larger clone is one base away.

Recombination linked TRBV4-1 to TRBJ1-1, and 8 junction bases match TRBD1. Specimen: PBMCs or T cells enriched from blood (not recorded which). The sequence came from a woman younger than 30 who had recovered from COVID-19. The sequenced DNA is TGCGCCAGCAGCCAGGTCGCATTGGACAGGGTGAACACTGAAGCTTTCTTT. It codes for CASSQVALDRVNTEAFF.